This T cell receptor beta chain was captured in a study of STAT5B mutations in CD4+ large granular lymphocyte leukemia. Whole-study context: Among healthy controls, a particular HLA allele went with more CDR3 'QG' motifs.

V dropped 1 base and J dropped 12 bases, with 22 bases sitting between them. Germline CDR1 and CDR2: SGHTA and FQGNSA. The CDR3 totals 16 residues. Original methodology: Lowest detectable productive clonotype frequency was 2.59 x 10-5. The method was immunoSEQ multiplex PCR; TCRdb's version includes in-frame clones alone and lacks a portion of them. V and J calls and clone size are as listed in that table; D and trimming were resolved from the DNA. Among about 30,000 clones, 75% to 85% were seen once, and the ten largest hold about 1.9%. The source of this sequence is a human donor in good health. The genes are TRBV7-2 and TRBJ1-5, with D maybe TRBD1 (6 bases). The sequenced sample consisted of CD4+ T cells from blood buffy coats. This CDR3 reads CASSLGPGAAIRGQHF. The CDR3, as DNA: TGTGCCAGCAGCTTAGGCCCGGGGGCGGCGATAAGGGGCCAGCATTTT.